The clone carrying this TCR beta chain was seen at least ten times. Its antigen is unidentified. The data derive from a study of T cell repertoires in cytomegalovirus infection. Study as a whole: CMV infection and matching HLA type were both indicated by public TCR beta signatures.

TCRdb passed the reads through MiXCR, listing each CDR3 protein once. The sample yields 100,000 to 150,000 distinct CDR3 sequences, approximately 8.8% seen once. General observations from the study: The cumulative frequency of public TCR beta families distinguished individuals who carried CMV together with the relevant HLA. Within the response measured ex vivo, HLA-C-restricted CMV-specific TCR beta clonotypes were dominant.

Input material: PBMCs. The sequence was collected from a human donor in good health (CMV status not recorded). Some clones in this sample may be carry-over from other donors' samples.

The chain's CDR3 is CAIRSGTGNEKLFF. The CDR3 DNA reads TGTGCCATCAGGTCCGGGACAGGGAATGAAAAACTGTTTTTT. The chain employs TRBV10-3 and TRBJ1-4; TRBD1 matches 9 bases. J gave up 5 bases and V 6 bases, and 4 bases lay outside the gene matches. The germline V gene encodes CDR1 ENHRY and CDR2 SYGVKD. CDR3 size: 14 residues.